A selection of T cell receptor beta chains follows, all from one sample in a study of blood T cell repertoires in COVID-19. TCRdb's copy holds only in-frame clones and misses some; the assay was immunoSEQ multiplex PCR. The sample shows 93,000 or so clones, about 80% of them seen only once. The sample taken for sequencing was peripheral blood. These receptors all come from a human donor in a cohort sampled during active COVID-19. Each CDR3 is given with its conserved first and last residue. Each record gives: D gene, J gene, V gene, clone size, CDR3 protein, CDR3 DNA. A D gene is named only where the DNA matches it firmly. Clone size is stated in some rows and not others, as once, few, many or a class when expanded.

TRBD1	TRBJ1-2	TRBV27	.	CASGPGTASAANYGYTF	TGTGCCAGCGGCCCCGGGACAGCATCCGCAGCTAACTATGGCTACACCTTC
TRBD1	TRBJ1-1	TRBV12-5	.	CASGPTGDTEAFF	TGTGCTAGTGGTCCGACAGGGGACACTGAAGCTTTCTTT
TRBD1	TRBJ2-1	TRBV2	.	CASSEVAVLTGEDNEQFF	TGTGCCAGCAGTGAAGTTGCCGTCCTGACAGGGGAGGACAATGAGCAGTTCTTC
.	TRBJ2-7	TRBV5-5	few	CASSLGQIYEQYF	TGTGCCAGCAGCTTGGGACAGATCTACGAGCAGTACTTC
.	TRBJ2-3	TRBV18	.	CASSPESVTDTQYF	TGTGCCAGCTCACCGGAGTCTGTCACAGATACGCAGTATTTT
TRBD2	TRBJ2-3	TRBV5-1	.	CASSSQGLAGALTSTDTQYF	TGCGCCAGCAGTTCCCAGGGACTAGCGGGGGCCTTAACTAGCACAGATACGCAGTATTTT
TRBD1	TRBJ2-7	TRBV5-1	.	CASSLIAGTGNSYF	TGCGCCAGCAGCTTGATCGCCGGGACAGGGAACTCCTACTTC
.	TRBJ2-2	TRBV7-9	few	CASSFPGGELFF	TGTGCCAGCAGCTTCCCGGGCGGGGAGCTGTTTTTT
TRBD1	TRBJ1-1	TRBV4-1	once	CASSPQGENTEAFF	TGCGCCAGCAGTCCACAGGGGGAGAACACTGAAGCTTTCTTT
.	TRBJ2-2	TRBV21-1	.	CASSTSRDPGAKTNTGELFF	TGTGCCAGCAGCACATCCAGGGACCCAGGGGCTAAAACGAACACCGGGGAGCTGTTTTTT
.	TRBJ1-5	TRBV6-5	.	CASSWTDVSSNQPQHF	TGTGCCAGCAGTTGGACAGATGTTAGTAGCAATCAGCCCCAGCATTTT